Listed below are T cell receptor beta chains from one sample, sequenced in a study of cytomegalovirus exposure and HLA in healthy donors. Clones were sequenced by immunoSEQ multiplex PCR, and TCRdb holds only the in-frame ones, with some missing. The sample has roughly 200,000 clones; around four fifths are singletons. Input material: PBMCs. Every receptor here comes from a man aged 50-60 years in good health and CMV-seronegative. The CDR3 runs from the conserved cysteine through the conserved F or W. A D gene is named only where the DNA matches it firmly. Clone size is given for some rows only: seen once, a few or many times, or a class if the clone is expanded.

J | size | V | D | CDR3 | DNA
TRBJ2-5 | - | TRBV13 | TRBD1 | CASSRRTGWRETQYF | TGTGCCAGCAGCAGGAGGACAGGGTGGAGAGAGACCCAGTACTTC
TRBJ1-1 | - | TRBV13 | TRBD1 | CASSLTGWNTEAFF | TGTGCCAGCAGCCTGACAGGGTGGAACACTGAAGCTTTCTTT
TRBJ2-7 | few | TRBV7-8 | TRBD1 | CASSFSAGTGGYEQYF | TGTGCCAGCAGCTTTAGCGCCGGGACAGGGGGCTACGAGCAGTACTTC
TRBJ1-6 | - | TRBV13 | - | CASSLNQGAYNSPLHF | TGTGCCAGCAGCTTAAACCAGGGCGCCTATAATTCACCCCTCCACTTT
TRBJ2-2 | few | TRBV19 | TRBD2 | CASSMGTSGGPNTGELFF | TGTGCCAGTAGTATGGGGACTAGCGGGGGCCCGAACACCGGGGAGCTGTTTTTT
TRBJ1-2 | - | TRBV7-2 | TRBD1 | CASSSQGVVYGYTF | TGTGCCAGCAGCTCACAGGGGGTGGTCTATGGCTACACCTTC
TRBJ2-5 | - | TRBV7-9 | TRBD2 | CASSNLPGAGGEGKTQYF | TGTGCCAGCAGCAACCTACCCGGCGCCGGGGGGGAAGGGAAGACCCAGTACTTC
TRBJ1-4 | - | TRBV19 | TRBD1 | CASSIRRTGANEKLFF | TGTGCCAGTAGTATAAGACGGACAGGAGCTAATGAAAAACTGTTTTTT
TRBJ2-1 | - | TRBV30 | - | CAWSEDNEQFF | TGTGCCTGGAGCGAGGATAATGAGCAGTTCTTC
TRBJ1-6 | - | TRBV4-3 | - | CASSQEGGTRDSPLHF | TGCGCCAGCAGCCAAGAAGGAGGGACCCGAGATTCACCCCTCCACTTT
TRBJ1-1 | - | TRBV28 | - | CASSLRGFGAFF | TGTGCCAGCAGTTTGAGGGGGTTTGGAGCTTTCTTT
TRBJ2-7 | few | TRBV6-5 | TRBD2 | CASSYSGLAKKYEQYF | TGTGCCAGCAGTTACTCAGGACTAGCGAAGAAGTACGAGCAGTACTTC
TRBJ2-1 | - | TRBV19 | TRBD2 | CASQAGGSSYNEQFF | TGTGCCAGTCAAGCGGGGGGGAGCTCCTACAATGAGCAGTTCTTC
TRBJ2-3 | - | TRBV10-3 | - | CAISATFPGTDTQYF | TGTGCCATCAGTGCCACCTTCCCGGGCACAGATACGCAGTATTTT
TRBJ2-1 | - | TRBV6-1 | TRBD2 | CASSETSGRWNEQFF | TGTGCCAGCAGTGAAACTAGCGGGAGGTGGAATGAGCAGTTCTTC
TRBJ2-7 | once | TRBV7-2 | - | CASSQPTLLSYEQYF | TGTGCCAGCAGCCAGCCGACACTCCTCTCCTACGAGCAGTACTTC
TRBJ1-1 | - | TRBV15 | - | CATSRDYVSQGMNTEAFF | TGTGCCACCAGCAGAGATTACGTTTCGCAGGGGATGAACACTGAAGCTTTCTTT
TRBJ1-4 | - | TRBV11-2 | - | CASSYGGLRLFF | TGTGCCAGCAGCTACGGCGGCTTACGACTGTTTTTT
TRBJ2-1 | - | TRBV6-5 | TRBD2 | CASSPNSGGYNEQFF | TGTGCCAGCAGCCCAAATAGCGGGGGGTACAATGAGCAGTTCTTC
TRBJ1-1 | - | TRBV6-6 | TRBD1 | CASSYSGGWAEAFF | TGTGCCAGCAGTTACTCAGGGGGCTGGGCTGAAGCTTTCTTT
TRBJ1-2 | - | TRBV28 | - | CASSFGSKGSTF | TGTGCCAGCAGTTTCGGTAGTAAGGGGTCCACCTTC
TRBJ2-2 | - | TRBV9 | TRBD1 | CASSVAGTGGTGELFF | TGTGCCAGCAGCGTAGCTGGAACAGGGGGGACCGGGGAGCTGTTTTTT
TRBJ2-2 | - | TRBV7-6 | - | CASSHRAKNTGELFF | TGTGCCAGCAGCCACAGGGCCAAAAACACCGGGGAGCTGTTTTTT
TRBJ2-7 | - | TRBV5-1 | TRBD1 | CASSLYGTEGEQYF | TGCGCCAGCAGCTTATACGGGACAGAGGGCGAGCAGTACTTC
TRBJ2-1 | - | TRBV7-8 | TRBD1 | CASSSRQGADNEQFF | TGTGCCAGCAGCTCACGACAGGGGGCAGACAATGAGCAGTTCTTC
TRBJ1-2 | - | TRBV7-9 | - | CSSSLVQGPNYGYTF | TGTTCCAGCAGCTTAGTCCAGGGCCCTAACTATGGCTACACCTTC
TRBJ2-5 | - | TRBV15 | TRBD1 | CATSRRQGQETQYF | TGTGCCACCAGCAGAAGACAGGGACAAGAGACCCAGTACTTC
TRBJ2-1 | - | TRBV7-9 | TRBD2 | CASSPGLAGLEQFF | TGTGCCAGCAGCCCAGGACTAGCGGGATTAGAGCAGTTCTTC
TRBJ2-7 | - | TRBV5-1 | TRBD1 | CASSNGQGHEQYF | TGCGCCAGCAGCAACGGACAGGGACACGAGCAGTACTTC
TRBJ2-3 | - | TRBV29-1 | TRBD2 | CSVTLSLVAGAADTQYF | TGCAGCGTTACTCTGTCGTTGGTAGCGGGAGCCGCAGATACGCAGTATTTT
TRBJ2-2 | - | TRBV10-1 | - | CASGRAAGELFF | TGCGCCAGCGGGCGGGCGGCCGGGGAGCTGTTTTTT
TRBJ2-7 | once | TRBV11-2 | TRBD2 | CASSPGTSGSYEQYF | TGTGCCAGCAGTCCCGGGACTAGCGGCTCCTACGAGCAGTACTTC
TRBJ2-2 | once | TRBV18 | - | CASSHTPSGTGELFF | TGTGCCAGCTCTCATACCCCCAGCGGCACCGGGGAGCTGTTTTTT
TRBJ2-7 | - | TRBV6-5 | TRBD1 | CASRTGTGRDNEQYF | TGTGCCAGCAGGACCGGGACAGGGAGAGACAACGAGCAGTACTTC
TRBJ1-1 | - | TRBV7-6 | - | CASSSSGLANTEAFF | TGTGCCAGCAGCTCCTCCGGGCTAGCGAACACTGAAGCTTTCTTT
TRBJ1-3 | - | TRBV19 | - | CASSITLASADTIYF | TGTGCCAGTAGTATAACCCTGGCCTCTGCGGACACCATATATTTT
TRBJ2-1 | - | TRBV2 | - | CASRSTAVGEQFF | TGTGCCAGCAGATCGACAGCCGTCGGGGAGCAGTTCTTC
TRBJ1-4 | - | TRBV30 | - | CAWIPGGAVNEKLFF | TGTGCCTGGATTCCGGGAGGGGCCGTTAATGAAAAACTGTTTTTT
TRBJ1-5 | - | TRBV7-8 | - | CASSLVVVQSGGQPQHF | TGTGCCAGCAGCTTAGTGGTGGTGCAGTCAGGCGGGCAGCCCCAGCATTTT
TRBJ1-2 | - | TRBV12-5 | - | CASGLRQNYGYTF | TGTGCTAGTGGTTTGCGACAGAACTATGGCTACACCTTC
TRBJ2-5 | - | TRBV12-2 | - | CASRLAAAETQYF | TGTGCAAGTCGCTTGGCGGCGGCGGAGACCCAGTACTTC
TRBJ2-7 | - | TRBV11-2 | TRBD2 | CASSLAGGPYEQYF | TGTGCCAGCAGCTTAGCGGGAGGGCCCTACGAGCAGTACTTC
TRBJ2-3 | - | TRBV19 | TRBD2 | CASSLRTSGRITDTQYF | TGTGCCAGTAGTCTCAGGACTAGCGGGAGGATCACAGATACGCAGTATTTT
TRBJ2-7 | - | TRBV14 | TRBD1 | CASSSRTGGRSYEQYF | TGTGCCAGCAGCTCCCGGACAGGGGGCAGGTCCTACGAGCAGTACTTC
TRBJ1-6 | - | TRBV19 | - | CASTPPGERSPLHF | TGTGCCAGTACCCCTCCAGGGGAAAGGTCACCCCTCCACTTT
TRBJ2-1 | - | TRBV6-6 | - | CASSPEYRLNEQFF | TGTGCCAGCAGTCCGGAGTATAGGCTGAATGAGCAGTTCTTC
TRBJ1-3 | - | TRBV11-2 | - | CASSLPLLSGNTIYF | TGTGCCAGCAGCCTACCTTTACTCTCTGGAAACACCATATATTTT
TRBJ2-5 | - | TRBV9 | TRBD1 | CASSVGQGAPGETQYF | TGTGCCAGCAGCGTAGGTCAGGGGGCGCCTGGTGAGACCCAGTACTTC